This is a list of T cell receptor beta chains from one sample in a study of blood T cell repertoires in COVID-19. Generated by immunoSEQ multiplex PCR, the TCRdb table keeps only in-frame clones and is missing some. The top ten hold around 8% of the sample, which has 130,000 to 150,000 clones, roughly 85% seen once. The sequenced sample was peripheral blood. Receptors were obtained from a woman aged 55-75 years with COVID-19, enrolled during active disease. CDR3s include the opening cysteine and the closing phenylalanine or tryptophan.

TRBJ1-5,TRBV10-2,CASSESNRDSNQPQHF
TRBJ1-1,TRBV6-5,CASSFFSTGNTEAFF
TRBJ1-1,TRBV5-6,CASSLSGRKAFF
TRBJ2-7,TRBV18,CASSPAAEGSYEQYF
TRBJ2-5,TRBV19,CASRTGTGRETQYF
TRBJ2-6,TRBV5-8,CASYTDSSGANVLTF
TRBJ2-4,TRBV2,CASSGPQSTKNIQYF
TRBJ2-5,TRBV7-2,CASSPQAGGSEQETQYF
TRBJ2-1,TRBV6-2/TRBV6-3,CASSYSGTGYYNEQFF
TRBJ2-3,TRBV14,CASSQDWQGSDTQYF
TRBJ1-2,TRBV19,CASSRGTGGDYGYTF
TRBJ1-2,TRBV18,CASSPRTGLHGYTF
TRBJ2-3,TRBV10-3,CAISGRLDTDTQYF
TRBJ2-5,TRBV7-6,CASSLGESRGGALETQYF
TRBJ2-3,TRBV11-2,CASSLDQGREQYF
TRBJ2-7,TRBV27,CASSFFQGAYEQYF
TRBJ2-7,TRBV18,CASSPGGVEQYF
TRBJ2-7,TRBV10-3,CAISGRTSGWSSYEQYF
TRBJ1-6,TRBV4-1,CASSQEVTDNSPLHF
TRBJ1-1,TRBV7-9,CASSLQGAGTEAFF